This TCR beta chain was recorded in a study of immune evolution from preneoplasia to lung adenocarcinoma. Premalignant or tumor cells were enriched by macro-dissection after pathologic assessment. The assay was immunoSEQ multiplex PCR, and TCRdb's table has in-frame clones only and misses some. The sample includes 6,000 to 10,000 clones, around 83% of them seen just once. V was trimmed by 0 bases and J by 5 bases, leaving 10 bases between them. CDR3 length: 14 residues. Germline CDR1 is SGHDN and CDR2 is FVKESK. The chain employs TRBV14 and TRBJ1-1; D remains unclear. This TCR was recovered from a person aged 65 to 85 with lung adenocarcinoma. The specimen was FFPE minimally invasive lung adenocarcinoma tissue. CDR3 loop: CASSQDWKRTEAFF. The DNA for the CDR3 is TGTGCCAGCAGCCAAGATTGGAAGAGGACTGAAGCTTTCTTT.